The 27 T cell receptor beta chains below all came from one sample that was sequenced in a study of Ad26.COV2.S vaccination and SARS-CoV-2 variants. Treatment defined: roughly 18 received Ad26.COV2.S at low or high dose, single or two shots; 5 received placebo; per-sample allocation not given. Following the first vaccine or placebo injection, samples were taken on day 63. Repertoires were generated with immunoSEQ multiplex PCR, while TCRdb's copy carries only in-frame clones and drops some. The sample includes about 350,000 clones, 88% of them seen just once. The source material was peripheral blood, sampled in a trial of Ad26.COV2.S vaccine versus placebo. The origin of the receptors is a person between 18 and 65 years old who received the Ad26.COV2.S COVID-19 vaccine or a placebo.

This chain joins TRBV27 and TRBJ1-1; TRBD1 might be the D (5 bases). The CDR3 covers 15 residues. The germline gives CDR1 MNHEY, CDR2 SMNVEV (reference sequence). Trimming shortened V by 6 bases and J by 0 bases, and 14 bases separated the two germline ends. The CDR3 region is CASRGGGTVNTEAFF. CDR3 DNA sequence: TGTGCCAGCAGGGGGGGTGGGACGGTGAACACTGAAGCTTTCTTT.

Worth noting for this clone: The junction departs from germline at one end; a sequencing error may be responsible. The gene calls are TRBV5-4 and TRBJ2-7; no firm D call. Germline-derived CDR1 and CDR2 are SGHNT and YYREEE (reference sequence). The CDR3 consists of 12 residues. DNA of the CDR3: TGTGCCAGCAGTTTCGACTCCCACGAGCAGTACTTC. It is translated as CASSFDSHEQYF.

The CDR3 here is CASSPPRGNTGELFF. CDR3 in DNA: TGCGCCAGCAGTCCCCCACGGGGGAACACCGGGGAGCTGTTTTTT. V is TRBV5-1 and J is TRBJ2-2; the D gene is possibly TRBD2 (5 bases). V was pared by 5 bases and J by 1 base, with 12 bases between. CDR1 is SGHRS, CDR2 YFSETQ, per germline. The CDR3 contains 15 residues.

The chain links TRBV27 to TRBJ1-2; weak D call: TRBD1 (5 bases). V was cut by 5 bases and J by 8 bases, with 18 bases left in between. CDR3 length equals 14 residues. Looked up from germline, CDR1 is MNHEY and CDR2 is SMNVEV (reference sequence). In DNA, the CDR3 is TGTGCCAGCAGTATCACTGGGGACTTTGAGGGCTACACCTTC. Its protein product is CASSITGDFEGYTF.

For the CDR3, the DNA is TGCGCCAGCAGCTTGGCGGCAGGGGGCTTCTACGAGCAGTACTTC. Translation gives CASSLAAGGFYEQYF. The V call is TRBV5-1, the J call TRBJ2-7; 8 bases align to TRBD1. J gave up 3 bases and V 0 bases, and 5 bases lay outside the gene matches. Germline V lookup: CDR1 SGHRS, CDR2 YFSETQ. This CDR3 region has 15 residues.

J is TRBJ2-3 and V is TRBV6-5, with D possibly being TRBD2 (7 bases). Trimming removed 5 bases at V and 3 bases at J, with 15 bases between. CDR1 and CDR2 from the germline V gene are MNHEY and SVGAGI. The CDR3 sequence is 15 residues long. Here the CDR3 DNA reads TGTGCCAGCAGTATTGGGGGGGCTAATACAGATACGCAGTATTTT. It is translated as CASSIGGANTDTQYF.

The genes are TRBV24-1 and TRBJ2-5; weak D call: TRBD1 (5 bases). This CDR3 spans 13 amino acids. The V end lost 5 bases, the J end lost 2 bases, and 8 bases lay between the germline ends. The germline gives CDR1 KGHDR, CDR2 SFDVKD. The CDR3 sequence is CATSVSGQETQYF. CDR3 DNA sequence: TGTGCCACCAGTGTATCAGGGCAAGAGACCCAGTACTTC.

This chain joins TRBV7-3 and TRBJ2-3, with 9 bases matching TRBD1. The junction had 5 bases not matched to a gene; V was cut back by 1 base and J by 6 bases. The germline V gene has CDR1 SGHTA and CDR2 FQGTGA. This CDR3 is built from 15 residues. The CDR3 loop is CASSLRGGQGDTQYF. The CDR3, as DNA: TGTGCCAGCAGCTTAAGGGGAGGACAGGGGGATACGCAGTATTTT.

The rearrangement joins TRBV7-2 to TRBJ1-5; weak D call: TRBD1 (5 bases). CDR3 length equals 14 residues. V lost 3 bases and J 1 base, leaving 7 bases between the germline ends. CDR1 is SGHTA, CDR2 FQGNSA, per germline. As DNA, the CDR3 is TGTGCCAGCAGCTTTCAGGGAAGCAATCAGCCCCAGCATTTT. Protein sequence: CASSFQGSNQPQHF.

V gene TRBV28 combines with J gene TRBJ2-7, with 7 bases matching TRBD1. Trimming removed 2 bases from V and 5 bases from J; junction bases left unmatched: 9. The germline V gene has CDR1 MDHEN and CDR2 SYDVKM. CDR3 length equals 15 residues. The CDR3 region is CASSLIPTGSHEQYF. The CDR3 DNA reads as TGTGCCAGCAGTTTAATACCGACAGGGTCCCACGAGCAGTACTTC.

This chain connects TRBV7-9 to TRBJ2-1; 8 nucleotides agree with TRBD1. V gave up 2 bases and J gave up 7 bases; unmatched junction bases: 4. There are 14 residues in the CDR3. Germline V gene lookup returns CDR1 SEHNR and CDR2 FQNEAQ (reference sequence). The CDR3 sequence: CASSLTGGENEQFF. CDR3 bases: TGTGCCAGCAGCTTAACAGGGGGAGAGAATGAGCAGTTCTTC. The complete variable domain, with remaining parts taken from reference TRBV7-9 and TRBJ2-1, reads DTGVSQNPRHKITKRGQNVTFRCDPISEHNRLYWYRQTLGQGPEFLTYFQNEAQLEKSRLLSDRFSAERPKGSFSTLEIQRTEQGDSAMYLCASSLTGGENEQFFGPGTRLTVL.

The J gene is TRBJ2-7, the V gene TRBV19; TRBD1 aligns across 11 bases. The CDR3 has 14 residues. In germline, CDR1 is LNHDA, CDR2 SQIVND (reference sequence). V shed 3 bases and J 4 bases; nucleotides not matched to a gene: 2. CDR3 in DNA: TGTGCCAGTAGTATTGGGACAGGGGGGTACGAGCAGTACTTC. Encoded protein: CASSIGTGGYEQYF.

As DNA, the CDR3 is TGTGCCAGTAGCCTAATGGACAGGGGGCGGCCGAAATCGAACACTGAAGCTTTCTTT. It translates to CASSLMDRGRPKSNTEAFF. The V gene is TRBV19, the J gene TRBJ1-1, with 11 bases that match TRBD1. Germline V gives CDR1 LNHDA, CDR2 SQIVND (reference sequence). The CDR3 is 19 residues long. Trimming took 6 bases from V and 1 from J; bases not matched to a gene: 16. Complete variable domain (other parts from reference TRBV19 and TRBJ1-1): DGGITQSPKYLFRKEGQNVTLSCEQNLNHDAMYWYRQDPGQGLRLIYYSQIVNDFQKGDIAEGYSVSREKKESFPLTVTSAQKNPTAFYLCASSLMDRGRPKSNTEAFFGQGTRLTVV.

This CDR3 is CASRQEGGAPAEAFF. Written as DNA, the CDR3 is TGTGCCAGCAGACAAGAGGGTGGGGCACCCGCTGAAGCTTTCTTT. The genes are TRBV2 and TRBJ1-1; D is possibly TRBD1 (5 bases). The V and J ends lost 6 bases and 6 bases respectively, with 20 bases between them. Germline CDR1 SNHLY, CDR2 FYNNEI. The CDR3 covers 15 residues.

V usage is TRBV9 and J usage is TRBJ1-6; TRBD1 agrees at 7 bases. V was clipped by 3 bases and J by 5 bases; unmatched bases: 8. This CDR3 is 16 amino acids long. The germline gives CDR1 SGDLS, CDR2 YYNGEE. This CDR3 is CASSAPRDRDNSPLHF. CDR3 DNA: TGTGCCAGCAGCGCCCCTCGAGACAGGGATAATTCACCCCTCCACTTT.

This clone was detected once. The CDR3, as DNA: TGTGCCAGCAGCCAGGACAGGGGGGTGGAAAATGAGCAGTTCTTC. This gives the protein CASSQDRGVENEQFF. The V call is TRBV5-4, the J call TRBJ2-1; 10 bases are a match to TRBD1. Germline V CDR1 and CDR2: SGHNT, YYREEE (reference sequence). Trimming at V came to 4 bases and at J to 7 bases, leaving 8 bases not matched to a gene. The CDR3 consists of 15 residues.

The CDR3 loop reads CSAQGGIYEQYF. The DNA of the CDR3 is TGCAGCGCCCAGGGGGGGATCTACGAGCAGTACTTC. The chain combines TRBV29-1 with TRBJ2-7; D assignment may be TRBD1 or TRBD2 (7 bases each). Trimming removed 7 bases at V and 3 bases at J, with 13 bases between. Germline loops: CDR1 SQVTM, CDR2 ANQGSEA. CDR3 length equals 12 residues.

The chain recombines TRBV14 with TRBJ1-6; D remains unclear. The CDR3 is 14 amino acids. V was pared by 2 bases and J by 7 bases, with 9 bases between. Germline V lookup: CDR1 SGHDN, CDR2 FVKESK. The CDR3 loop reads CASSQTHPNSPLHF. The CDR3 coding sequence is TGTGCCAGCAGCCAAACACACCCAAATTCACCCCTCCACTTT.

DNA of the CDR3: TGTGCCAGCAGTTACTGGGACGGCGGCAGAGAGACCCAGTACTTC. Its translation: CASSYWDGGRETQYF. The gene calls are TRBV6-6 and TRBJ2-5; perhaps D is TRBD1 or TRBD2 (5 bases each). With 1 base removed from V and 4 bases from J, the gap between germline ends came to 13 bases. The CDR3 extends over 15 amino acids. CDR1 is MNHNY, CDR2 SVGAGI, per germline (reference sequence).

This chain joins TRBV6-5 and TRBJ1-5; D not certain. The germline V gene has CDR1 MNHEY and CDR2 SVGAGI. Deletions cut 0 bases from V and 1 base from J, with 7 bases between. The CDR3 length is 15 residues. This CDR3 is CASSYSRHSNQPQHF. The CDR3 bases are TGTGCCAGCAGTTACTCCCGACACAGCAATCAGCCCCAGCATTTT.

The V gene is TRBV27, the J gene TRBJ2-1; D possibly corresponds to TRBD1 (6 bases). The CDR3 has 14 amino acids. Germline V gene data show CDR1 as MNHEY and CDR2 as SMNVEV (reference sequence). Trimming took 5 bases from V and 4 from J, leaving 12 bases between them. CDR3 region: CASSPSGQYNEQFF. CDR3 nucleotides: TGTGCCAGCAGTCCCTCGGGACAATACAATGAGCAGTTCTTC.

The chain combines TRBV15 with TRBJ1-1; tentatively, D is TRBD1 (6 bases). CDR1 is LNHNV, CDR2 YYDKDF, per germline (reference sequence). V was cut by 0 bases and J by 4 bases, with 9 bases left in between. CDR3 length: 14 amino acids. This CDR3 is CATSRDPRGTEAFF. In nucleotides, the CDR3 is TGTGCCACCAGCAGAGATCCCAGGGGCACTGAAGCTTTCTTT.

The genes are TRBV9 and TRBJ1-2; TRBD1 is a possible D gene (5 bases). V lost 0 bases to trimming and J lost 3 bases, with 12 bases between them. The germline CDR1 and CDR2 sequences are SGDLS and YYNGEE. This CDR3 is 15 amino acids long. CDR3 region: CASSVARGWDYGYTF. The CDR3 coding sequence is TGTGCCAGCAGCGTAGCTCGGGGCTGGGACTATGGCTACACCTTC. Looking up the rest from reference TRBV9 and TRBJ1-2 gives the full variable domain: DSGVTQTPKHLITATGQRVTLRCSPRSGDLSVYWYQQSLDQGLQFLIQYYNGEERAKGNILERFSAQQFPDLHSELNLSSLELGDSALYFCASSVARGWDYGYTFGSGTRLTVV.

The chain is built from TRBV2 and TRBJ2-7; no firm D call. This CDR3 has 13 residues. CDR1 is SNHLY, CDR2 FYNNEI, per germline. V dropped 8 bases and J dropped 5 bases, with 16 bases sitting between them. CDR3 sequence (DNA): TGTGCCAGCTTGAGTGGCGGAACTGACGAGCAGTACTTC. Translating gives CASLSGGTDEQYF.

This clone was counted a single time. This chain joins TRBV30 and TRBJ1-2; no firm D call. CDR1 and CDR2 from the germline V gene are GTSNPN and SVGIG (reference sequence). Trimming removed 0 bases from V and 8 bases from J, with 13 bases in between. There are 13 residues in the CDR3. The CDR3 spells CAWSVRIPSGYTF. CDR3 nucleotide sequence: TGTGCCTGGAGTGTACGAATCCCCTCGGGCTACACCTTC.

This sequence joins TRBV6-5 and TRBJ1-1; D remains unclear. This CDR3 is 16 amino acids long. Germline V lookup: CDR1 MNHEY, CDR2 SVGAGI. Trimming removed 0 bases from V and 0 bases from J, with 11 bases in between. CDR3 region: CASSYSVAGMNTEAFF. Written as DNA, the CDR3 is TGTGCCAGCAGTTACTCCGTGGCGGGAATGAACACTGAAGCTTTCTTT.

The CDR3 DNA sequence: TGTGCCACCAGTGATTTGCGACAGGGGTCGGGGTTCTTC. It translates to CATSDLRQGSGFF. The gene calls are TRBV24-1 and TRBJ2-1, with 8 positions matching TRBD1. The length of the CDR3 is 13 residues. Unmatched junction bases numbered 6, after V lost 0 bases and J lost 15 bases. Per the germline V gene, CDR1 is KGHDR and CDR2 is SFDVKD.